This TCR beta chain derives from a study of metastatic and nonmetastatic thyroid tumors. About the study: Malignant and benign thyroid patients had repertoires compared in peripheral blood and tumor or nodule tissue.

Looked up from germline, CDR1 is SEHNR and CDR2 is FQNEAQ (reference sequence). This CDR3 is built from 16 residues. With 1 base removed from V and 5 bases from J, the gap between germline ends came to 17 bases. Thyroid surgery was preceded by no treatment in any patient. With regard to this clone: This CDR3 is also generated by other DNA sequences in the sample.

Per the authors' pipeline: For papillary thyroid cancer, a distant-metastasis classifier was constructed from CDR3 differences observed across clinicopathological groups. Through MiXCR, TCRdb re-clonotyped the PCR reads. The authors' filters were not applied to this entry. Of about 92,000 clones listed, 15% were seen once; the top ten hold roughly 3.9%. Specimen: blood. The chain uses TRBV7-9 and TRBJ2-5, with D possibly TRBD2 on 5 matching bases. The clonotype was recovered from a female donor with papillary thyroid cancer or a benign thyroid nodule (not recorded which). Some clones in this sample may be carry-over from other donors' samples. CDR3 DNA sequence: TGTGCCAGCAGCTTAGGTACTAGACCGGCTGGGGAGACCCAGTACTTC. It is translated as CASSLGTRPAGETQYF.